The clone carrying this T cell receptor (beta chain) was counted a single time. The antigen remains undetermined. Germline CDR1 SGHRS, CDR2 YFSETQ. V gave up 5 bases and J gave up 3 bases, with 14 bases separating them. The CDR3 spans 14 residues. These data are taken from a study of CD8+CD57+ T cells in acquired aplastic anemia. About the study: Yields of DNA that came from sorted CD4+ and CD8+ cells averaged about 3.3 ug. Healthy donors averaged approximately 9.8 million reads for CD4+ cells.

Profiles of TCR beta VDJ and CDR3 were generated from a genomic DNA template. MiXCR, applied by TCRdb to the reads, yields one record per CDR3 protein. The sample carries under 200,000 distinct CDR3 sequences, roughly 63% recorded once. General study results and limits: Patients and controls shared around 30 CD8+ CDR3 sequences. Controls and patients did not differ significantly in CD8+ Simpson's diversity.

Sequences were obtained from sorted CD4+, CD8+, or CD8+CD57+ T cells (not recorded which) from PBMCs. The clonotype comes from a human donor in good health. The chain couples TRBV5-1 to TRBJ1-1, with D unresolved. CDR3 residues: CASRGSSTDTEAFF. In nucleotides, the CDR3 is TGCGCCAGCAGGGGTAGCTCGACGGACACTGAAGCTTTCTTT.